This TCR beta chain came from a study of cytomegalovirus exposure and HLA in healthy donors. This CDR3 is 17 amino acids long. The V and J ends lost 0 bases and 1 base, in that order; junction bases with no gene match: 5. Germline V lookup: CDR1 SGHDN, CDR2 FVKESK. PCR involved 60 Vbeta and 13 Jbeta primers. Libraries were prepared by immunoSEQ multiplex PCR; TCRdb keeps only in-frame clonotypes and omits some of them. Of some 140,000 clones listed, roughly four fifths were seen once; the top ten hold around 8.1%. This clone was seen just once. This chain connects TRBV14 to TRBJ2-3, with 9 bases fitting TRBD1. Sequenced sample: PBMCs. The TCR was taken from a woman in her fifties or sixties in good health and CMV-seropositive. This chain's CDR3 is CASSQEGTGYGTDTQYF. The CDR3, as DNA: TGTGCCAGCAGCCAAGAGGGGACAGGGTATGGCACAGATACGCAGTATTTT.